The 24 T cell receptor beta chains reported below all come from one sample, sequenced in a study of blood T cell repertoires in COVID-19. Libraries were prepared by immunoSEQ multiplex PCR; TCRdb keeps only in-frame clonotypes and omits some of them. Of 35,000 to 55,000 clones in the sample, more than 75% are singletons; the top ten hold roughly 19%. Sequences were obtained from peripheral blood. These receptors originate from a man between 65 and 85 years old with active COVID-19.

In DNA form, the CDR3 reads TGTGCCAGCAGCCAAGCGCGGGCGAATGAGCAGTTCTTC. This codes for CASSQARANEQFF. The chain uses TRBV4-2 and TRBJ2-1; possibly TRBD2 for D (5 bases). CDR1 is LGHNA and CDR2 is YNFKEQ in the germline V gene. The CDR3 extends over 13 amino acids. V lost 1 base and J lost 7, with 8 bases in between.

This chain links TRBV4-3 with TRBJ2-2; a possible D gene is TRBD2 (6 bases). This CDR3 has 16 residues. V shed 0 bases and J shed 5 bases, with 13 bases lying between them. Germline CDR1 is LGHNA and CDR2 is YSLEER. Here the CDR3 DNA reads TGCGCCAGCAGCCAAGATCGTCTAGCGCGAACCGGGGAGCTGTTTTTT. Residues: CASSQDRLARTGELFF.

The chain joins TRBV7-9 to TRBJ1-3; D is possibly TRBD1 (6 bases). V dropped 5 bases and J dropped 4 bases, with 15 bases sitting between them. CDR1 is SEHNR, CDR2 FQNEAQ, per germline (reference sequence). CDR3 size: 15 residues. Here the CDR3 reads CASSGTGGEGNTIYF. As DNA, the CDR3 is TGTGCCAGCAGCGGGACGGGGGGCGAGGGAAACACCATATATTTT.

V and J are TRBV19 and TRBJ1-4; TRBD1 agrees at 8 bases. The CDR3 runs 15 residues. Germline-derived CDR1 and CDR2 are LNHDA and SQIVND (reference sequence). The J segment lost 5 bases and the V segment lost 5 bases, leaving 7 bases of the junction unmatched. The CDR3 DNA reads as TGTGCCAGTAGTGGACAGGGCGGTTTCAATGAAAAACTGTTTTTT. Amino acids: CASSGQGGFNEKLFF.

V gene TRBV6-2 or TRBV6-3 combines with J gene TRBJ2-7; TRBD1 agrees at 7 bases. This CDR3 spans 15 amino acids. The trim removed 6 bases at V and 0 bases at J, leaving 8 bases unmatched. Per germline, CDR1 MNHEY and CDR2 SVGEGT. The chain's CDR3 is CASSIPGQTSYEQYF. The CDR3 bases are TGTGCCAGCAGCATTCCGGGACAGACCTCCTACGAGCAGTACTTC.

The chain combines TRBV11-2 with TRBJ2-5; D may be TRBD2 (5 bases). V gave up 5 bases and J gave up 5 bases, with 21 bases separating them. The CDR3 covers 16 residues. Germline values: CDR1 SGHAT, CDR2 FQNNGV. CDR3 bases: TGTGCCAGCAGCCGAACGTTGGGAGCGAAAGGGGAGACCCAGTACTTC. Its protein is CASSRTLGAKGETQYF.

The gene calls are TRBV13 and TRBJ2-3, with 9 positions matching TRBD2. V shed 0 bases and J 6 bases; nucleotides not matched to a gene: 7. This CDR3 has 16 residues. CDR1 PRHDT and CDR2 FYEKMQ come from the germline V gene (reference sequence). CDR3 region: CASSLGKAGGPDTQYF. The CDR3 coding sequence is TGTGCCAGCAGCTTAGGCAAGGCGGGAGGGCCTGATACGCAGTATTTT.

The chain links TRBV12-3 or TRBV12-4 to TRBJ2-5; possibly TRBD1 for D (5 bases). With 1 base removed from V and 5 bases from J, the gap between germline ends came to 8 bases. CDR3 length: 13 residues. The CDR3 coding sequence is TGTGCCAGCAGTTTAGGACAGATCGAGACCCAGTACTTC. This encodes CASSLGQIETQYF.

This chain connects TRBV28 to TRBJ2-1; TRBD2 matches at 8 bases. CDR1 is MDHEN, CDR2 SYDVKM, per germline. V was pared by 3 bases and J by 0 bases, with 7 bases of the junction left unmatched. The CDR3 has 17 residues. The CDR3 loop reads CASSFAAGASSYNEQFF. The CDR3 DNA follows: TGTGCCAGCAGTTTCGCAGCGGGGGCTAGCTCCTACAATGAGCAGTTCTTC.

This rearrangement joins TRBV5-4 to TRBJ2-1, with D tentatively TRBD2 (6 bases). CDR3 length: 16 residues. From germline, CDR1 is SGHNT and CDR2 YYREEE (reference sequence). V was cut by 4 bases and J by 2 bases, with 16 bases left in between. The CDR3, as DNA: TGTGCCAGCAGCCCCCCGGGAACGGGGGCCTACAATGAGCAGTTCTTC. It is translated as CASSPPGTGAYNEQFF.

This clone is classed as medium-sized. The chain carries TRBV13 and TRBJ2-1, with 10 bases lining up with TRBD2. The CDR3 has 15 amino acids. Germline CDR1 and CDR2: PRHDT and FYEKMQ (reference sequence). The J segment lost 4 bases and the V segment lost 2 bases, leaving 2 bases of the junction unmatched. CDR3 sequence: CASSLSSGGYNEQFF. In DNA form, the CDR3 reads TGTGCCAGCAGCTTAAGTAGCGGGGGGTACAATGAGCAGTTCTTC.

This clone is a singleton in its sample. The gene calls are TRBV29-1 and TRBJ2-7; TRBD1 is a possible D gene (5 bases). This CDR3 contains 14 residues. CDR1 SQVTM and CDR2 ANQGSEA come from the germline V gene. Trimming cost V 7 bases and J 5 bases, with 21 bases left between them. The CDR3 region is CSAAIETALNEQYF. The CDR3, as DNA: TGCAGCGCCGCGATAGAGACAGCGTTAAACGAGCAGTACTTC.

The V and J genes are TRBV7-3 and TRBJ2-1; 8 bases align to TRBD2. With V trimmed by 5 bases and J by 0 bases, 6 bases remained unmatched. In germline, CDR1 is SGHTA, CDR2 FQGTGA. This CDR3 region has 16 residues. CDR3 in amino acids: CASSHYSGNSYNEQFF. The CDR3 DNA follows: TGTGCCAGCAGCCACTATAGCGGGAACTCCTACAATGAGCAGTTCTTC.

V and J are TRBV10-3 and TRBJ2-3, with TRBD2 matching over 12 bases. V lost 3 bases to trimming and J lost 3 bases; unmatched junction nucleotides: 4. Germline CDR1 is ENHRY and CDR2 is SYGVKD. The CDR3 has 16 amino acids. Written as DNA, the CDR3 is TGTGCCATCAGTGACCTGACTAGCGGGAGTACAGATACGCAGTATTTT. Amino acid sequence: CAISDLTSGSTDTQYF.

This chain connects TRBV6-6 to TRBJ2-5; D ambiguous. The germline gives CDR1 MNHNY, CDR2 SVGAGI (reference sequence). The CDR3 has 11 residues. Between the trimmed V and J ends, which lost 6 bases and 5 bases, there was a span of 7 bases. CDR3 protein: CASSQKETQYF. CDR3 DNA sequence: TGTGCCAGCAGCCAGAAGGAGACCCAGTACTTC.

The chain recombines TRBV6-5 with TRBJ2-5; D is possibly TRBD2 (7 bases). V lost 5 bases and J 6 bases, leaving 16 bases between the germline ends. Looked up from germline, CDR1 is MNHEY and CDR2 is SVGAGI. The CDR3 extends over 14 amino acids. This CDR3 reads CASSPSGGAKTQYF. The CDR3 nucleotides read TGTGCCAGCAGTCCGTCGGGGGGCGCGAAGACCCAGTACTTC.

The chain is built from TRBV9 and TRBJ2-7; D perhaps matches TRBD2 (6 bases). Trimming removed 0 bases from V and 4 bases from J, with 11 bases in between. The germline CDR1 and CDR2 sequences are SGDLS and YYNGEE. The CDR3 runs to 14 residues. Here the CDR3 DNA reads TGTGCCAGCAGCGTAGGAGGTAGCGGATACGAGCAGTACTTC. This sequence encodes CASSVGGSGYEQYF.

This chain links TRBV27 with TRBJ1-4; no firm D call. The CDR3 sequence is 17 residues long. CDR1 MNHEY and CDR2 SMNVEV come from the germline V gene (reference sequence). Trimming pared 4 bases from V and 1 base from J, leaving 16 bases between. The CDR3 DNA is TGTGCCAGCAGTTCCTACGCCTCGGGGTTAACTAATGAAAAACTGTTTTTT. Its protein product is CASSSYASGLTNEKLFF.

V gene TRBV29-1 combines with J gene TRBJ2-1, with D possibly matching TRBD2 (6 bases). V was shortened by 4 bases and J by 0 bases, with 16 bases between the two germline ends. This CDR3 region has 16 residues. Germline CDR1 reads SQVTM; CDR2 reads ANQGSEA. Here the CDR3 reads CSVGRGAPSSYNEQFF. DNA of the CDR3: TGCAGCGTTGGGCGCGGGGCCCCGAGCTCCTACAATGAGCAGTTCTTC.

The chain recombines TRBV6-6 with TRBJ2-1; TRBD2 matches 7 bases. Germline V gene data show CDR1 as MNHNY and CDR2 as SVGAGI (reference sequence). V was clipped by 7 bases and J by 1 base; unmatched bases: 7. The CDR3 is 15 residues long. The CDR3 sequence is CASTPPAGSYNEQFF. DNA for the CDR3: TGTGCCAGCACCCCCCCAGCGGGGTCCTACAATGAGCAGTTCTTC.

The rearrangement joins TRBV9 to TRBJ2-7; tentative D call: TRBD1 (6 bases). This CDR3 contains 14 residues. Trimming shortened V by 4 bases and J by 7 bases, and 18 bases separated the two germline ends. CDR1 and CDR2 from the germline V gene are SGDLS and YYNGEE. The CDR3 sequence is CASSRRGRGGEQYF. DNA of the CDR3: TGTGCCAGCAGCCGCCGTGGCAGGGGTGGTGAGCAGTACTTC.

The V call is TRBV7-2, the J call TRBJ2-7, with D possibly TRBD1 on 5 matching bases. The V gene lost 4 bases and the J gene lost 6 bases, with 16 bases spanning the gap. Germline V lookup: CDR1 SGHTA, CDR2 FQGNSA. The CDR3 covers 14 residues. The CDR3 DNA follows: TGTGCCAGCAGCTCGTGGGGCAGAGTCTCCGAGCAGTACTTC. As protein: CASSSWGRVSEQYF.

CDR3 loop: CSARQANEAFF. In nucleotides, the CDR3 is TGCAGTGCGAGACAGGCGAATGAAGCTTTCTTT. The chain recombines TRBV20-1 with TRBJ1-1, with D possibly being TRBD1 (6 bases). V was shortened by 6 bases and J by 7 bases, with 12 bases between the two germline ends. CDR1 DFQATT and CDR2 SNEGSKA come from the germline V gene (reference sequence). CDR3 size: 11 residues.

This clone has just one count. The CDR3 nucleotides are TGTGCCAGCAGTCGGACACTGAATCAGCCCCAGCATTTT. Amino acid sequence: CASSRTLNQPQHF. This rearrangement joins TRBV6-5 to TRBJ1-5; D possibly corresponds to TRBD1 (5 bases). The germline V gene has CDR1 MNHEY and CDR2 SVGAGI. The CDR3 loop spans 13 amino acids. The V gene lost 5 bases and the J gene lost 4 bases, with 9 bases spanning the gap.